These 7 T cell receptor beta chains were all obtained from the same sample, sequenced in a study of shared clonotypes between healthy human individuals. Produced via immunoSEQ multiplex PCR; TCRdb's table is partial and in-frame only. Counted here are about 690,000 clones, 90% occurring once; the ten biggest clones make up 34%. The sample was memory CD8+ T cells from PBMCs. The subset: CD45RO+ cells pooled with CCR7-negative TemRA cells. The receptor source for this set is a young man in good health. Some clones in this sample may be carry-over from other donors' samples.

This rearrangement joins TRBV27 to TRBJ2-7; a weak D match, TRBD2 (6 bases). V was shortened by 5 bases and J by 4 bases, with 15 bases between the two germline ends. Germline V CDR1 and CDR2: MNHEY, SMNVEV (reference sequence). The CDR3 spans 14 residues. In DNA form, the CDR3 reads TGTGCCAGCAGTGAAGGACTAAGCCTATACGAGCAGTACTTC. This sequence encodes CASSEGLSLYEQYF.

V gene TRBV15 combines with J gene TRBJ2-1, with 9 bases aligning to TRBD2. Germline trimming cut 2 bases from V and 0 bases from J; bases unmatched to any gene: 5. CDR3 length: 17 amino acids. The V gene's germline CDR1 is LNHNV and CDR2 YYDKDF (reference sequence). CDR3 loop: CATSRFSSGTSYNEQFF. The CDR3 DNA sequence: TGTGCCACCAGCAGATTTTCTAGCGGGACCTCCTACAATGAGCAGTTCTTC.

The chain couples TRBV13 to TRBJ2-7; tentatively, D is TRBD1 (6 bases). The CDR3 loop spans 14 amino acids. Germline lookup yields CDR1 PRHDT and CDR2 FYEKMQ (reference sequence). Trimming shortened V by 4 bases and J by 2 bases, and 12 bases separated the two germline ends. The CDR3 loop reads CASSSRDNTYEQYF. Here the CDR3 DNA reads TGTGCCAGCAGCTCCCGGGACAACACCTACGAGCAGTACTTC.

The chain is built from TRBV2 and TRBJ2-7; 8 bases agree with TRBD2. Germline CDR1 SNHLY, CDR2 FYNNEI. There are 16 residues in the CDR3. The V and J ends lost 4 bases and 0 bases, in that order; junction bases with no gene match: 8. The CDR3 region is CASSVLAGGPSYEQYF. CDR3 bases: TGTGCCAGCAGTGTCTTGGCGGGAGGTCCCTCCTACGAGCAGTACTTC.

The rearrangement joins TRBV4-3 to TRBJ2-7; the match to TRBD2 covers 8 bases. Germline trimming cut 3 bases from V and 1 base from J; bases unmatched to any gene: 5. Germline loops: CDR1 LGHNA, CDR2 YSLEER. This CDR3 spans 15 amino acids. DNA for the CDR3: TGCGCCAGCAGCCAGGAGCGGGAGCTGTCCTACGAGCAGTACTTC. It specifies CASSQERELSYEQYF.

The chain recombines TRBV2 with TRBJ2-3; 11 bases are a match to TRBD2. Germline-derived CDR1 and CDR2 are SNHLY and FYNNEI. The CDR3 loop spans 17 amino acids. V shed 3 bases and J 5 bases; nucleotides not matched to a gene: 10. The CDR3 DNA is TGTGCCAGCAGTGAGTCCCTACTAGCGGGAGTCAAAGATACGCAGTATTTT. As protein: CASSESLLAGVKDTQYF.

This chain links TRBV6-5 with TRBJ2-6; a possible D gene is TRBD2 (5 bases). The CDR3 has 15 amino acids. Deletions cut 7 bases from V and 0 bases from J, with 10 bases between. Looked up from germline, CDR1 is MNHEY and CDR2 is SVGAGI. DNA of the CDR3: TGTGCCAGCACCCGAGGGTTCTCTGGGGCCAACGTCCTGACTTTC. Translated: CASTRGFSGANVLTF.